This T cell receptor (beta chain) came from a study of graft-versus-host responses after intestinal transplantation. Study information: Recipients underwent multivisceral, liver-intestinal, or isolated intestinal transplants. Every one of the recipients received anti-thymocyte globulin induction and afterwards took tacrolimus and steroids for roughly 3 years. Findings and caveats of the study: High graft-versus-host to host-versus-graft T cell clonal ratios marked allografts of patients with graft-donor macrochimerism. Early post-transplant declines in HvG were associated with peak levels of circulating GvH clones.

This clone appeared once. Its target is unknown. Deletions cut 1 base from V and 4 bases from J, with 20 bases between. This CDR3 has 17 amino acids. Germline V gene data show CDR1 as SGHAT and CDR2 as FQNNGV. Measured with immunoSEQ multiplex PCR; TCRdb has only the in-frame clones, and not every one. Seen here are about 25,000 clones, around 96% observed once, and the top ten hold 0.82%. The chain employs TRBV11-2 and TRBJ2-7, with a weak D call TRBD1 (5 bases). The source is a human patient who received an intestinal transplant, so some T cells may come from the graft donor. This material consisted of PBMCs, taken around 29 days after intestinal transplant. The CDR3 sequence: CASSLAAPTQGNYEQYF. The CDR3 DNA reads TGTGCCAGCAGCTTAGCGGCGCCGACTCAGGGCAATTACGAGCAGTACTTC.